The present entry profiles one T cell receptor (beta chain) with its context. These data come from a study of blood T cell repertoires in COVID-19. Measured with immunoSEQ multiplex PCR; TCRdb has only the in-frame clones, and not every one. Of 300,000 to 400,000 clones in the sample, about 87% were seen once. This clonotype originated in a woman aged 30 to 39 with COVID-19, enrolled during active disease. The specimen sequenced was peripheral blood.

For the CDR3, the DNA is TGCGCCAGCAGCGGGGCCGATGTTAATGAAAAACTGTTTTTT. Translating gives CASSGADVNEKLFF. The chain links TRBV5-1 to TRBJ1-4; a possible D gene is TRBD1 (5 bases). CDR1 is SGHRS and CDR2 is YFSETQ in the germline V gene. The CDR3 loop spans 14 amino acids. V lost 4 bases and J lost 4, with 11 bases in between.